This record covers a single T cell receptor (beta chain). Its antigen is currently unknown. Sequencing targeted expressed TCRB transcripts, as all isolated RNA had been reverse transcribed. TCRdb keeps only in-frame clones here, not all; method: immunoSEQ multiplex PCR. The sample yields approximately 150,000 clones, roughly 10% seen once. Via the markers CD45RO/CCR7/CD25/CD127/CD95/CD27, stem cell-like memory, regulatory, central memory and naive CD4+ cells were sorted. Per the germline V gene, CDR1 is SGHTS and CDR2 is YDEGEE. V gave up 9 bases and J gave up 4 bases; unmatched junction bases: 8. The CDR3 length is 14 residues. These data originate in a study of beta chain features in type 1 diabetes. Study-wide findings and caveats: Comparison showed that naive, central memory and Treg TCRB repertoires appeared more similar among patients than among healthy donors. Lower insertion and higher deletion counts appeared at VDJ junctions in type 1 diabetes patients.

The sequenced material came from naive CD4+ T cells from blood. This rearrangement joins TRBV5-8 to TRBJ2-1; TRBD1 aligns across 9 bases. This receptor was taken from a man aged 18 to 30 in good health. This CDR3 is CATVRDRAYNEQFF. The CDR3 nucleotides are TGTGCCACCGTCCGGGACAGGGCGTACAATGAGCAGTTCTTC.